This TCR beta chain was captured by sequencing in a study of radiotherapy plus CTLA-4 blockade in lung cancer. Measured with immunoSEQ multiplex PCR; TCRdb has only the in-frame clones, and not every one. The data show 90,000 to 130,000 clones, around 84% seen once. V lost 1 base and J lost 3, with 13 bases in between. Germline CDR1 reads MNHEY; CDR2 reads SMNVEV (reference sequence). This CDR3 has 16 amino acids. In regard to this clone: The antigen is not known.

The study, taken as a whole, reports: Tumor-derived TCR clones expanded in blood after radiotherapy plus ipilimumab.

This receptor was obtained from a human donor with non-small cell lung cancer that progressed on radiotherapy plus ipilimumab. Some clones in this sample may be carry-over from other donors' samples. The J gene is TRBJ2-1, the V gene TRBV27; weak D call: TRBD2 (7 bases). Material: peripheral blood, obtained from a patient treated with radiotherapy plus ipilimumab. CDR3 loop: CASSLWAGAGYNEQFF. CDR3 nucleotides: TGTGCCAGCAGTTTATGGGCGGGGGCGGGCTACAATGAGCAGTTCTTC.